Listed below are T cell receptor beta chains from one sample, sequenced in a study of tumor-infiltrating lymphocytes in primary liver carcinoma. Via MiXCR, TCRdb re-called the multiplex PCR reads, giving one row per CDR3 protein. Among roughly 45,000 distinct CDR3 sequences listed, about two thirds were seen once. Sequencing was performed on liver tumor tissue from sampling region 5. These TCRs come from a man in his forties or fifties with primary liver carcinoma and hepatitis B virus infection. Both conserved end residues are part of each CDR3. D genes are given only for firm matches. Clone size is stated in some rows and not others, as once, few, many or a class when expanded.

TRBJ1-5,15,TRBV12-3/TRBV12-4,TRBD1,many,TGTGCCAGCAGTTTTGGGACAGGGGGCAATCAGCCCCAGCATTTT,CASSFGTGGNQPQHF
TRBJ1-1,13,TRBV10-2,NA,NA,TGCGCCAGCAGTGAGCAGGGGAACACTGATGCTTTCTTC,CASSEQGNTDAFF
TRBJ2-7,13,TRBV6-5,TRBD1,many,TGTGCCACCCGCCGGGACAGGGGCCACGAGCAGTACTTC,CATRRDRGHEQYF
TRBJ2-1,12,TRBV11-2,NA,few,TGTACTAGCAGCTTGGGGGTACGTGAGCAATTCTTC,CTSSLGVREQFF
TRBJ2-5,18,TRBV11-2,NA,NA,TGTGCCAGCAGCTTACGTCCTGGACCAGCGGCGTACCTAGAGATCCAGTGCTTC,CASSLRPGPAAYLEIQCF
TRBJ1-1,14,TRBV29-1,TRBD1,NA,TGCAACGTCCGAAGGGGGCTTGATAGCACTGAAGCTTTCTTT,CNVRRGLDSTEAFF
TRBJ2-7,14,TRBV12-3/TRBV12-4,NA,NA,TGTGTCAGTAGTTTACATGGAGAGGACAACGAGCAGTACTTC,CVSSLHGEDNEQYF
TRBJ2-1,17,TRBV4-1,TRBD1,once,TGCGCCAGCAGCCAATATTTAAGTATGGACAGGGGGAATGAGCAGTTCTTC,CASSQYLSMDRGNEQFF
TRBJ1-1,16,TRBV11-2,NA,once,TGTGCCAGCAGCCCTTTACCGGACACCATGAAGACTGAAGCCTCCTTT,CASSPLPDTMKTEASF
TRBJ2-4,15,TRBV12-3/TRBV12-4,TRBD2,NA,TGTGCCAGCAGTATGAGCGCGGGAGACGTGAACATTCAGCACTTC,CASSMSAGDVNIQHF
TRBJ2-3,16,TRBV20-1,TRBD2,few,TGCAGTGCTAGAGATCGAGTGCGGGGGAGCACAGATACGCAGTATTTT,CSARDRVRGSTDTQYF
TRBJ2-1,14,TRBV11-2,NA,few,TGTGCCAGCTCCAACTGGCAGGGCCGCAATGAGCAGTTCTTC,CASSNWQGRNEQFF
TRBJ2-1,17,TRBV5-4,TRBD2,NA,TGTGCCAGCAGCTCCGAAGCGGGAACAAGCTCCTACAATGAACAGTTCTTC,CASSSEAGTSSYNEQFF
TRBJ1-4,14,TRBV27,TRBD1,few,TGTGCCAGCAGTTTTCTGGGACAGGATGAAAAACTGTTTTTT,CASSFLGQDEKLFF
TRBJ1-2,12,TRBV20-1,NA,NA,TGCAGTGCTAGTACTGGGCGGAGCGGCTACACCTTC,CSASTGRSGYTF
TRBJ2-6,13,TRBV29-1,TRBD1,NA,TGCAGCGCGATGACAGGGTGGGCCAACGTCCTGACTTTC,CSAMTGWANVLTF
TRBJ1-2,14,TRBV2,NA,NA,TGTGCCAGCAGGGGGACGGAGATGCTGTATGGCTACACCTTC,CASRGTEMLYGYTF
TRBJ2-6,17,TRBV20-1,TRBD1,NA,TGCAGTGCTAGGCTGACAGGGACCCCTACTGGGGCCAACGTCCTGACTTTC,CSARLTGTPTGANVLTF
TRBJ1-1,15,TRBV6-6,NA,NA,TGTGCCAGCAGGTCGAGGGTAGTGGCGCCTACTGAAGCTTTCTTT,CASRSRVVAPTEAFF
TRBJ2-1,15,TRBV11-2,TRBD1,NA,TGTGCCAACAGCTCCCACAGGGGCTCCTGCAATGAGCTGTTCTTC,CANSSHRGSCNELFF
TRBJ2-7,16,TRBV4-1,TRBD2,NA,TGCGCCAGCAGCGCGATTAGCGGGACCGGCTCGTGGGAGCAGTACTTC,CASSAISGTGSWEQYF
TRBJ2-5,12,TRBV29-1,TRBD2,NA,TGCAGCGGAAAAGCGGGAGAGGAGATCCAGTACTTC,CSGKAGEEIQYF
TRBJ2-7,11,TRBV13,NA,NA,TGTGCCAGCACCCTGAGGGGCGAGCAGTACTTC,CASTLRGEQYF
TRBJ2-7,15,TRBV6-5,TRBD1,NA,TGTGCCAACAGTTACGCCTCAGAGGGGACAGGGGAGCAGTACTTC,CANSYASEGTGEQYF
TRBJ2-1,15,TRBV11-2,TRBD2,many,TGTGCCAGCAACTTTAGCGGGCCACTCGACAATGAGCAGTTCTTC,CASNFSGPLDNEQFF
TRBJ1-5,16,TRBV6-1,NA,once,TGTCCAGCAGTGAAAGGGGGGGGGGATAGCAATCAGCCCCAGCATTTT,CPAVKGGGDSNQPQHF
TRBJ1-4,15,TRBV20-1,NA,once,TGCAGTGCTAGAGATGCGGCAATGAGCAATGAAAAACTGTTTTTT,CSARDAAMSNEKLFF
TRBJ2-1,15,TRBV11-2,NA,NA,TGTACCAGCAGCACAGGGACGGGCAGCTATAATGAGCAATTCTTC,CTSSTGTGSYNEQFF
TRBJ2-6,15,TRBV5-4,NA,many,TGTGCCAGCAGCTTGGTTAACCCTGGGGCCAACGTCCTGACTTTC,CASSLVNPGANVLTF